The 21 T cell receptor beta chains below were found in one sample sequenced in a study of blood T cell repertoires in COVID-19. Generated by immunoSEQ multiplex PCR, the TCRdb table keeps only in-frame clones and is missing some. Seen here are tens of thousands of clones, approximately 88% observed once, and the top ten hold approximately 4.6%. Sequencing was carried out using peripheral blood. These receptors were collected from a human donor in a cohort sampled during active COVID-19.

The CDR3 region has the DNA TGTGCCAGCAGCCAAGTCTCTGGACTAGCAGACGAGCAGTACTTC. Translating gives CASSQVSGLADEQYF. V gene TRBV4-2 combines with J gene TRBJ2-7, with 8 bases aligning to TRBD2. V lost 1 base and J lost 5; bases outside the gene matches: 7. The germline gives CDR1 LGHNA, CDR2 YNFKEQ. The CDR3 is made up of 15 amino acids.

V gene TRBV28 combines with J gene TRBJ1-4; the match to TRBD1 covers 8 bases. The CDR3 consists of 13 residues. The V segment lost 3 bases and the J segment 13 bases; nucleotides outside the gene matches: 7. The germline gives CDR1 MDHEN, CDR2 SYDVKM. The CDR3 sequence: CASSFVDRALLFF. The CDR3 coding sequence is TGTGCCAGCAGTTTTGTGGACAGGGCGCTACTGTTTTTT.

The rearrangement joins TRBV15 to TRBJ1-1; D is possibly TRBD1 (5 bases). The CDR3 has 15 residues. Germline assignment: CDR1 LNHNV and CDR2 YYDKDF (reference sequence). V was cut by 0 bases and J by 1 base, with 9 bases left in between. DNA for the CDR3: TGTGCCACCAGCAGAGAACACAGGAGGAACACTGAAGCTTTCTTT. Translated, it gives CATSREHRRNTEAFF.

The V call is TRBV24-1, the J call TRBJ2-3; 8 nucleotides line up with TRBD2. Per the germline V gene, CDR1 is KGHDR and CDR2 is SFDVKD. With 7 bases clipped from V and 4 bases from J, the junction kept 0 bases outside the gene matches. The CDR3 loop spans 12 amino acids. The CDR3 protein is CATSGGADTQYF. DNA for the CDR3: TGTGCCACCAGCGGGGGGGCAGATACGCAGTATTTT.

The chain is built from TRBV19 and TRBJ2-2; 9 nucleotides line up with TRBD1. This CDR3 has 14 amino acids. V shed 6 bases and J 5 bases; nucleotides not matched to a gene: 4. Germline V gene lookup returns CDR1 LNHDA and CDR2 SQIVND (reference sequence). In nucleotides, the CDR3 is TGTGCCAGTAGCGACAGGGGGGGAACCGGGGAGCTGTTTTTT. Encoded protein: CASSDRGGTGELFF.

The rearrangement links TRBV5-4 to TRBJ2-1, with TRBD1 matching 7 bases. Trimming removed 4 bases from V and 5 bases from J; junction bases left unmatched: 3. Germline loops: CDR1 SGHNT, CDR2 YYREEE (reference sequence). The CDR3 loop spans 13 amino acids. CDR3 in DNA: TGTGCCAGCAGCCCAACAGGGGACAATGAGCAGTTCTTC. The encoded protein is CASSPTGDNEQFF.

The rearrangement links TRBV27 to TRBJ2-3; a possible D gene is TRBD1 (6 bases). The CDR3 totals 17 residues. Per germline, CDR1 MNHEY and CDR2 SMNVEV (reference sequence). The V gene lost 2 bases and the J gene lost 6 bases, with 21 bases spanning the gap. CDR3 loop: CASSLVRIVGARDTQYF. The CDR3 DNA reads TGTGCCAGCAGTTTAGTCCGGATTGTGGGGGCCCGTGATACGCAGTATTTT.

The chain links TRBV28 to TRBJ1-3, with TRBD1 matching 8 bases. The V and J ends lost 6 bases and 0 bases, in that order; junction bases with no gene match: 7. The CDR3 runs 16 residues. Looked up from germline, CDR1 is MDHEN and CDR2 is SYDVKM. This CDR3 is CASRSFGQGSGNTIYF. The CDR3 nucleotides read TGTGCCAGCAGGAGCTTCGGACAGGGCTCTGGAAACACCATATATTTT.

CDR3 sequence reads: CASSMTSGLSSYEQYF. CDR3 DNA: TGTGCCAGTAGTATGACTAGCGGGTTGAGCTCCTACGAGCAGTACTTC. The chain couples TRBV19 to TRBJ2-7; 10 nucleotides match TRBD2. The CDR3 covers 16 residues. V gave up 3 bases and J gave up 0 bases; unmatched junction bases: 5. CDR1 is LNHDA and CDR2 is SQIVND in the germline V gene (reference sequence). Full variable domain (outside the CDR3, taken from reference TRBV19 and TRBJ2-7): DGGITQSPKYLFRKEGQNVTLSCEQNLNHDAMYWYRQDPGQGLRLIYYSQIVNDFQKGDIAEGYSVSREKKESFPLTVTSAQKNPTAFYLCASSMTSGLSSYEQYFGPGTRLTVT.

V and J are TRBV9 and TRBJ1-1, with TRBD1 matching 8 bases. V trimming: 3 bases; J trimming: 6 bases; junction bases outside the gene matches: 16. This CDR3 region has 17 residues. CDR1 SGDLS and CDR2 YYNGEE come from the germline V gene. The CDR3 reads CASSALGGAGGASEAFF. CDR3 in DNA: TGTGCCAGCAGCGCGCTAGGAGGGGCAGGGGGCGCGTCTGAAGCTTTCTTT.

Points on this clone: A much larger clone differs from this one at a single base, so this may be a read error. The V gene is TRBV4-3, the J gene TRBJ2-3, with 9 positions matching TRBD2. CDR1 and CDR2 from the germline V gene are LGHNA and YSLEER. V gave up 4 bases and J gave up 3 bases; unmatched junction bases: 2. CDR3 size: 14 residues. The CDR3 sequence: CASSPGLATDTQYF. The CDR3 DNA follows: TGCGCCAGCAGCCCCGGACTAGCGACAGATACGCAGTATTTT.

The chain joins TRBV3-1 (or the pseudogene TRBV3-2) to TRBJ2-3; 9 bases align to TRBD2. V lost 3 bases to trimming and J lost 0 bases; unmatched junction nucleotides: 13. This CDR3 has 19 residues. CDR1 is LGHDT and CDR2 is YNNKEL in the germline V gene (reference sequence). CDR3 protein: CASSQGRGGGLRSTDTQYF. The CDR3 DNA reads as TGTGCCAGCAGCCAGGGTCGCGGGGGGGGCCTCCGTAGCACAGATACGCAGTATTTT.

V and J are TRBV28 and TRBJ1-4; D gene ambiguous. The CDR3 totals 13 residues. Between the trimmed V and J ends, which lost 7 bases and 0 bases, there was a span of 6 bases. Germline-derived CDR1 and CDR2 are MDHEN and SYDVKM. The CDR3 DNA reads TGTGCCAGCACCGCAGCAACTAATGAAAAACTGTTTTTT. It encodes CASTAATNEKLFF.

The rearrangement uses TRBV5-4 and TRBJ1-4, with no clear D. Per germline, CDR1 SGHNT and CDR2 YYREEE (reference sequence). Trimming left V 1 base short and J 0 bases short, with 4 bases between. There are 14 residues in the CDR3. The CDR3 is CASSLLATNEKLFF. The CDR3 bases are TGTGCCAGCAGCTTGCTTGCAACTAATGAAAAACTGTTTTTT.

This chain connects TRBV5-4 to TRBJ2-6, with 12 positions matching TRBD1. The CDR3 loop spans 18 amino acids. With V trimmed by 5 bases and J by 4 bases, 10 bases remained unmatched. The germline V gene encodes CDR1 SGHNT and CDR2 YYREEE (reference sequence). CDR3 DNA sequence: TGTGCCAGCAGTCTTGGGGGACAGGGGGCTTCGGGGGCCAACGTCCTGACTTTC. The encoded protein is CASSLGGQGASGANVLTF.

DNA of the CDR3: TGTGCCACCAGTGATGTTGGGGGGGGTAAGACCCAGTACTTC. Its translation: CATSDVGGGKTQYF. V is TRBV24-1 and J is TRBJ2-5; 7 positions match TRBD2. Losses at the gene ends were 3 bases for V and 6 bases for J; bases not matched to a gene: 6. CDR1 is KGHDR, CDR2 SFDVKD, per germline. This CDR3 comprises 14 residues.

V is TRBV19 and J is TRBJ1-5; TRBD1 matches at 7 bases. The CDR3 covers 17 residues. The germline gives CDR1 LNHDA, CDR2 SQIVND (reference sequence). Trimming removed 1 base from V and 1 base from J; junction bases left unmatched: 7. As DNA, the CDR3 is TGTGCCAGTAGTATAGGTTCCCACAGGGGAAGCAATCAGCCCCAGCATTTT. Translating it yields CASSIGSHRGSNQPQHF.

The chain joins TRBV28 to TRBJ1-1; 9 bases line up with TRBD1. V lost 8 bases to trimming and J lost 4 bases; unmatched junction nucleotides: 5. The CDR3 extends over 13 amino acids. CDR1 and CDR2 from the germline V gene are MDHEN and SYDVKM. The CDR3 region is CASSGQGTTEAFF. The CDR3 DNA reads as TGTGCCAGCTCCGGACAGGGGACCACTGAAGCTTTCTTT.

The V call is TRBV5-1, the J call TRBJ1-5, with 8 bases lining up with TRBD1. V trimming: 0 bases; J trimming: 5 bases; junction bases outside the gene matches: 4. Germline V gives CDR1 SGHRS, CDR2 YFSETQ. CDR3 length: 15 residues. The CDR3 sequence is CASSLAPGGDQPQHF. CDR3 nucleotides: TGCGCCAGCAGCTTGGCCCCAGGGGGCGATCAGCCCCAGCATTTT.

The genes are TRBV7-2 and TRBJ2-1; 12 positions match TRBD2. The V segment lost 5 bases and the J segment 4 bases; nucleotides outside the gene matches: 6. Germline V gives CDR1 SGHTA, CDR2 FQGNSA. The CDR3 has 16 residues. The CDR3 DNA sequence: TGTGCCAGCAGCGGAGACCTAGCGGGGGGGTACAATGAGCAGTTCTTC. Its protein product is CASSGDLAGGYNEQFF.

This chain uses TRBV5-6 with TRBJ2-2; a possible D gene is TRBD1 (6 bases). V dropped 2 bases and J dropped 4 bases, with 12 bases sitting between them. The CDR3 has 15 amino acids. Germline V CDR1 and CDR2: SGHDT, YYEEEE. CDR3 sequence (DNA): TGTGCCAGCAGCTTTCAGGGGCCTCGCACCGGGGAGCTGTTTTTT. Translated: CASSFQGPRTGELFF.